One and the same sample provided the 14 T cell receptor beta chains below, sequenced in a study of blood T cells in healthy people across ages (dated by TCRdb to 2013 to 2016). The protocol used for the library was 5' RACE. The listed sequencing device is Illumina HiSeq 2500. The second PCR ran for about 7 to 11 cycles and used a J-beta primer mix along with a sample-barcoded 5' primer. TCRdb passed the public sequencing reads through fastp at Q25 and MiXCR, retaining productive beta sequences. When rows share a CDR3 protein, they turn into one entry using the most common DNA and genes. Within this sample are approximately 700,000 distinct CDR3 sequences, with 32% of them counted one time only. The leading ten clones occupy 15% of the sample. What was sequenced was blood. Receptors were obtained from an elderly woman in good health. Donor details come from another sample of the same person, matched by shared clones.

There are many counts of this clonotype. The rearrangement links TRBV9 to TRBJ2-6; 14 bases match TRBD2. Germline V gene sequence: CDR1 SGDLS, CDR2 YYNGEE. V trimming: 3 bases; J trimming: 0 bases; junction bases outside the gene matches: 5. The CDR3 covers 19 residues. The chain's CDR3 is CASSAGLAGGTSGANVLTF. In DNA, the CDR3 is TGTGCCAGCAGCGCTGGACTAGCGGGGGGAACCTCTGGGGCCAACGTCCTGACTTTC.

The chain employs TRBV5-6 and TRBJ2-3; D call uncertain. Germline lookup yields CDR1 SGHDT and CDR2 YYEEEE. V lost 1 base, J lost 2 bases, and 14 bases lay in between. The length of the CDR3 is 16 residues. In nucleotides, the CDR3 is TGTGCCAGCAGCTTGTGGCTCGTGGAGCCCACAGATACGCAGTATTTT. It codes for CASSLWLVEPTDTQYF.

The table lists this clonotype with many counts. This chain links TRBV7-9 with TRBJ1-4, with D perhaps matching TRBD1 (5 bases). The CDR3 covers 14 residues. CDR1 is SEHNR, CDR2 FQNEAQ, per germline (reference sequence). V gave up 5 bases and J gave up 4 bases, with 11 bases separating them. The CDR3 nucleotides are TGTGCCAGCAGCACGGGGCGGGTTAATGAAAAACTGTTTTTT. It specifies CASSTGRVNEKLFF.

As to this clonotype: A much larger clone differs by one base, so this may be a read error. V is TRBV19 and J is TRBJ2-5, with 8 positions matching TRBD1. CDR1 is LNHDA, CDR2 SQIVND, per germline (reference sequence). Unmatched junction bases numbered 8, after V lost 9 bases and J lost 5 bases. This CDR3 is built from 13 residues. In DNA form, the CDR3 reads TGTGCCAGCGCGCTCAGGGGGCGCGAGACCCAGTACTTC. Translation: CASALRGRETQYF. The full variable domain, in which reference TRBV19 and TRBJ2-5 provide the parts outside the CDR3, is DGGITQSPKYLFRKEGQNVTLSCEQNLNHDAMYWYRQDPGQGLRLIYYSQIVNDFQKGDIAEGYSVSREKKESFPLTVTSAQKNPTAFYLCASALRGRETQYFGPGTRLLVL.

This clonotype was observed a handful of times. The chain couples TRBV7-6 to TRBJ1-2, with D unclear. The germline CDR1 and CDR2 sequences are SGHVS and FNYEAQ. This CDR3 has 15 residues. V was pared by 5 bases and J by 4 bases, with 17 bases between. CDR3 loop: CASSPSVGLGYGYTF. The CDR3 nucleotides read TGTGCCAGCAGCCCTAGCGTCGGGTTAGGCTATGGCTACACCTTC.

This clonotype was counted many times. The CDR3: CASSLVGGDSYEQYF. In DNA, the CDR3 is TGTGCCAGCAGCTTAGTAGGGGGGGACTCCTACGAGCAGTACTTC. The chain links TRBV11-2 to TRBJ2-7, with D tentatively TRBD2 (7 bases). The CDR3 runs 15 residues. From germline, CDR1 is SGHAT and CDR2 FQNNGV. The V end lost 1 base, the J end lost 0 bases, and 10 bases lay between the germline ends.

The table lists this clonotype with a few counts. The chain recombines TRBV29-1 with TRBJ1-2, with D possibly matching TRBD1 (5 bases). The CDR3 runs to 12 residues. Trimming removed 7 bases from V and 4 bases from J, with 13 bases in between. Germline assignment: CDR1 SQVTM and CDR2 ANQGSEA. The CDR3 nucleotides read TGCAGCGCCGGCGCCAGGGCCTATGGCTACACCTTC. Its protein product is CSAGARAYGYTF.

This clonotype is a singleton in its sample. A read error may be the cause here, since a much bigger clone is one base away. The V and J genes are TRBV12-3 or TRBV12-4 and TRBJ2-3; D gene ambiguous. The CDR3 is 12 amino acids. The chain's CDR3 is CASSAPTDAQYF. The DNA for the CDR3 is TGTGCCAGCAGTGCCCCCACAGATGCGCAGTATTTT.

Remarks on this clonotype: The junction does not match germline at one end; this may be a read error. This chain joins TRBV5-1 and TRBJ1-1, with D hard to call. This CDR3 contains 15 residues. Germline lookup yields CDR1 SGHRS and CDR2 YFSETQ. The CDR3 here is CAGSLAAGLNTEAFF. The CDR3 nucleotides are TGCGCCGGCAGCTTGGCCGCCGGGCTGAACACTGAAGCTTTCTTT.

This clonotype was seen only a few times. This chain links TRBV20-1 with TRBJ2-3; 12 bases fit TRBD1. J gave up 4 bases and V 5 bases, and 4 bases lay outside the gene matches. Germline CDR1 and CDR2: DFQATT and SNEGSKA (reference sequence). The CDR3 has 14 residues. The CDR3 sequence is CSASGTGGPDTQYF. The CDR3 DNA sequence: TGCAGTGCTTCCGGGACAGGGGGCCCAGATACGCAGTATTTT.

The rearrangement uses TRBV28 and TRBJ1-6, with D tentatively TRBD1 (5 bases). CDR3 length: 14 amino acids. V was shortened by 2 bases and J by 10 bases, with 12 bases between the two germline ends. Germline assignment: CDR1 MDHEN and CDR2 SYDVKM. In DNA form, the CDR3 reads TGTGCCAGCAGTTTAGGGGGTCCAAGATCACCCCTCCACTTT. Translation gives CASSLGGPRSPLHF.

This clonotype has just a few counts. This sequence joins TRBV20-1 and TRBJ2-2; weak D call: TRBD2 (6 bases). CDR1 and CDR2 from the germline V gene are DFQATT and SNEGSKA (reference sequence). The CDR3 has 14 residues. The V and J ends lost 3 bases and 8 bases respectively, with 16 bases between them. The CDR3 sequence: CSARDRLVLGELFF. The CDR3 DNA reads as TGCAGTGCTAGGGATCGACTAGTCCTGGGGGAGCTGTTTTTT.

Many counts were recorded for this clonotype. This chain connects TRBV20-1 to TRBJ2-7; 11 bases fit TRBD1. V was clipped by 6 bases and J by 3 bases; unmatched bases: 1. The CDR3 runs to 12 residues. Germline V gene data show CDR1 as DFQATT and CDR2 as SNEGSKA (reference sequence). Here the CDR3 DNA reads TGCAGTGCGGGACAGGGGGACTACGAGCAGTACTTC. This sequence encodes CSAGQGDYEQYF.

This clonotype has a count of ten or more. CDR3 protein: CASSPLARNTDTQYF. In DNA form, the CDR3 reads TGTGCCAGCAGTCCCCTAGCGCGGAACACAGATACGCAGTATTTT. The rearrangement joins TRBV27 to TRBJ2-3, with D possibly TRBD2 on 6 matching bases. CDR3 size: 15 residues. V was trimmed by 5 bases and J by 2 bases, leaving 14 bases between them. Germline V CDR1 and CDR2: MNHEY, SMNVEV (reference sequence).